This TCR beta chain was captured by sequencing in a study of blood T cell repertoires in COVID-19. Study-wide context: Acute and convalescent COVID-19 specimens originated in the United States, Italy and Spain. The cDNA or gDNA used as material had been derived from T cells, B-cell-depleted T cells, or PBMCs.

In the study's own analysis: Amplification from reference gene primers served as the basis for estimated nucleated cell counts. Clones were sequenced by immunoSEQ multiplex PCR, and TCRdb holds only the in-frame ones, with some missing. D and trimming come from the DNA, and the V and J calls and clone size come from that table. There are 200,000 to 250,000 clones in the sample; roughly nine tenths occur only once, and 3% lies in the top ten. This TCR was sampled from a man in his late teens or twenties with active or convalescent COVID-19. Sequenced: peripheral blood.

The DNA of the CDR3 is TGTGCCAGCAGTGAGGGGCTAGCGGGGGAGACCCAGTACTTC. This translates into CASSEGLAGETQYF. The V call is TRBV2, the J call TRBJ2-5, with TRBD2 matching over 9 bases. Germline CDR1 is SNHLY and CDR2 is FYNNEI. The ends lost 3 bases at V and 5 bases at J; junction bases unmatched: 4. The CDR3 totals 14 residues.